Ten or more counts support the clone carrying this T cell receptor (beta chain). What it binds is unknown. The CDR3 totals 14 residues. Germline V gene data show CDR1 as SGHDT and CDR2 as YYEEEE. The V gene lost 4 bases and the J gene lost 6 bases, with 16 bases spanning the gap. The data were taken from a study of T cells after yellow fever vaccination. General study results and limits: Reappearing after the booster were most of the clones from primary vaccination (less than 97% CD4, 85% to 90% CD8).

MiXCR was run by TCRdb on the 5' RACE reads, yielding one entry per CDR3 protein. The table records more than 300,000 distinct CDR3 sequences, 4% to 5.5% of them present only once. The receptor's source is a man aged 18-30 years who received the YFV17D yellow fever vaccine. The chain combines TRBV5-6 with TRBJ2-5; TRBD2 is a possible D gene (6 bases). The sequencing used PBMCs, collected 15 days after the yellow fever booster vaccination. CDR3 sequence: CASSPGLSGQTQYF. For the CDR3, the DNA is TGTGCCAGCAGCCCGGGACTCAGCGGGCAGACCCAGTACTTC.